This TCR beta chain derives from a study of T cell responses to AZD1222 COVID-19 vaccine. The protocol was immunoSEQ multiplex PCR, while the TCRdb copy is restricted to in-frame clones and leaves out a portion. The sample comprises some 130,000 clones, 75% to 90% of which are singletons, and around 1.6% rests with the top ten. This CDR3 contains 14 residues. With 3 bases clipped from V and 8 bases from J, the junction kept 6 bases outside the gene matches. Germline V gives CDR1 KGHSH, CDR2 LQKENI. The specimen comprised peripheral blood, sampled on day 0 of AZD1222 vaccination. The sequence was collected from an adult in good health. V and J are TRBV18 and TRBJ2-2; 7 positions match TRBD1. This chain's CDR3 is CASSPLTGTGELFF. DNA for the CDR3: TGTGCCAGCTCACCTCTGACAGGGACGGGGGAGCTGTTTTTT. Complete variable domain (other parts from reference TRBV18 and TRBJ2-2): NAGVMQNPRHLVRRRGQEARLRCSPMKGHSHVYWYRQLPEEGLKFMVYLQKENIIDESGMPKERFSAEFPKEGPSILRIQQVVRGDSAAYFCASSPLTGTGELFFGEGSRLTVL.